Below are 15 T cell receptor beta chains sequenced from a single sample in a study of cytomegalovirus exposure and HLA in healthy donors. A multiplex PCR was run with 60 Vbeta primers and 13 Jbeta primers. Clones were sequenced by immunoSEQ multiplex PCR, and TCRdb holds only the in-frame ones, with some missing. The table has about 120,000 clones, 77% seen once. The specimen was PBMCs. The receptors come from a young man in good health and CMV-seropositive.

J is TRBJ1-2 and V is TRBV28, with TRBD1 identical over 7 bases. V dropped 6 bases and J dropped 6; count of bases not matched to a gene: 10. Per germline, CDR1 MDHEN and CDR2 SYDVKM. The CDR3 length is 14 residues. CDR3 DNA: TGTGCCAGCAGCCTACCACAGGGGCGGGATGGCTACACCTTC. It encodes CASSLPQGRDGYTF.

J is TRBJ2-3 and V is TRBV4-1; 8 nucleotides agree with TRBD2. The junction had 7 bases not matched to a gene; V was cut back by 0 bases and J by 5 bases. The CDR3 loop spans 16 amino acids. Germline values: CDR1 MGHRA, CDR2 YSYEKL. The CDR3 region has the DNA TGCGCCAGCAGCCAAGAAACTAGCGGTAATAAAGATACGCAGTATTTT. This sequence encodes CASSQETSGNKDTQYF.

This chain links TRBV25-1 with TRBJ2-5; 14 bases are a match to TRBD2. The V and J ends lost 5 bases and 5 bases, in that order; junction bases with no gene match: 4. The CDR3 sequence is 15 residues long. Germline V gene sequence: CDR1 MGHDK, CDR2 SYGVNS. The CDR3 coding sequence is TGTGCCAGCAGTAGGGGACTAGCGGGAGTGGAGACCCAGTACTTC. It translates to CASSRGLAGVETQYF.

The chain combines TRBV15 with TRBJ2-3; 8 bases align to TRBD2. The CDR3 covers 16 residues. The trim removed 0 bases at V and 6 bases at J, leaving 8 bases unmatched. Germline CDR1 is LNHNV and CDR2 is YYDKDF (reference sequence). The chain's CDR3 is CATSRDLFGRDDTQYF. The CDR3, as DNA: TGTGCCACCAGCAGAGATTTATTCGGGAGGGATGATACGCAGTATTTT.

This sequence joins TRBV6-5 and TRBJ2-7, with 11 bases aligning to TRBD2. Germline loops: CDR1 MNHEY, CDR2 SVGAGI. The CDR3 consists of 16 residues. Trimming cost V 0 bases and J 5 bases; bases outside gene matches: 6. CDR3 residues: CASSYSALAGDDEQYF. The CDR3 DNA follows: TGTGCCAGCAGTTACTCTGCACTAGCGGGGGACGACGAGCAGTACTTC.

This chain uses TRBV19 with TRBJ2-1; 8 bases agree with TRBD2. The CDR3 loop spans 14 amino acids. CDR1 and CDR2 from the germline V gene are LNHDA and SQIVND (reference sequence). V lost 7 bases, J lost 3 bases, and 5 bases stayed unmatched. This chain's CDR3 is CASTGGANYNEQFF. CDR3 DNA sequence: TGTGCCAGTACGGGGGGGGCTAACTACAATGAGCAGTTCTTC.

This clone was seen a few times. The chain has TRBV5-8 and TRBJ1-4; D is uncertain. The CDR3 covers 15 residues. Trimming removed 0 bases at V and 2 bases at J, with 8 bases between. CDR1 is SGHTS and CDR2 is YDEGEE in the germline V gene. The CDR3 nucleotides are TGTGCCAGCAGCTTGGGCGCCGGGACTAATGAAAAACTGTTTTTT. It codes for CASSLGAGTNEKLFF.

This clone was detected only a few times. Other DNA sequences in this specimen translate into the identical CDR3. The chain links TRBV19 to TRBJ1-1; D possibly corresponds to TRBD1 (6 bases). The CDR3 has 18 residues. Germline V CDR1 and CDR2: LNHDA, SQIVND (reference sequence). V was shortened by 6 bases and J by 3 bases, with 26 bases between the two germline ends. DNA of the CDR3: TGTGCCAGTAGCCTACTGGGCAGGGGCTATGTTACGGACACTGAAGCTTTCTTT. This encodes CASSLLGRGYVTDTEAFF.

This clone was picked up a small number of times. The chain uses TRBV2 and TRBJ2-1, with TRBD2 matching 9 bases. The CDR3 spans 14 residues. V lost 10 bases and J lost 3; bases outside the gene matches: 7. Germline-derived CDR1 and CDR2 are SNHLY and FYNNEI. The CDR3 here is CAINSGRLYNEQFF. In nucleotides, the CDR3 is TGTGCCATAAACAGCGGGAGGCTCTACAATGAGCAGTTCTTC. Supplemented by reference TRBV2 and TRBJ2-1, the full variable domain reads EPEVTQTPSHQVTQMGQEVILRCVPISNHLYFYWYRQILGQKVEFLVSFYNNEISEKSEIFDDQFSVERPDGSNFTLKIRSTKLEDSAMYFCAINSGRLYNEQFFGPGTRLTVL.

The CDR3 DNA reads TGCGCCAGCAGCTTGGCGACAGGAACCCTAGAGACCCAGTACTTC. Translation gives CASSLATGTLETQYF. V gene TRBV5-1 combines with J gene TRBJ2-5; tentative D call: TRBD1 (6 bases). Germline V CDR1 and CDR2: SGHRS, YFSETQ. The V end lost 0 bases, the J end lost 4 bases, and 13 bases lay between the germline ends. CDR3 length: 15 amino acids.

The rearrangement uses TRBV11-2 and TRBJ1-1, with a possible D match to TRBD1 (5 bases). The ends were cut back, 1 base at V and 5 bases at J, with 8 bases in the middle. The length of the CDR3 is 13 residues. Germline V CDR1 and CDR2: SGHAT, FQNNGV. The CDR3 loop reads CASSLVEGTEAFF. DNA for the CDR3: TGTGCCAGCAGCTTAGTGGAGGGGACTGAAGCTTTCTTT.

This chain links TRBV5-4 with TRBJ2-3; possibly TRBD2 for D (6 bases). CDR3 length: 13 residues. Germline assignment: CDR1 SGHNT and CDR2 YYREEE (reference sequence). Trimming took off 5 bases at V and 5 bases at J, with 12 bases between the two ends. CDR3 protein: CASSTREGDTQYF. Written as DNA, the CDR3 is TGTGCCAGCAGTACGCGGGAAGGAGATACGCAGTATTTT.

A few counts support this clone. The CDR3 bases are TGCAGCGCCTCAACAGGGCTGAACACTGAAGCTTTCTTT. Protein product: CSASTGLNTEAFF. This chain joins TRBV29-1 and TRBJ1-1, with D possibly being TRBD1 (6 bases). Trimming removed 7 bases from V and 0 bases from J, with 12 bases in between. CDR3 length: 13 amino acids. CDR1 and CDR2 (germline): SQVTM, ANQGSEA.

This clone has a handful of counts. The CDR3 DNA is TGTGCCAGCAGCTCCCGGACAGAGAATTCACCCCTCCACTTT. The encoded protein is CASSSRTENSPLHF. This sequence joins TRBV11-1 and TRBJ1-6; D perhaps matches TRBD1 (6 bases). Trimming took 4 bases from V and 7 from J, leaving 11 bases between them. Germline V gene lookup returns CDR1 SGHAT and CDR2 FQDESV (reference sequence). The CDR3 loop spans 14 amino acids.

The gene calls are TRBV5-4 and TRBJ2-7; tentatively, D is TRBD1 (6 bases). The CDR3 contains 10 residues. Looked up from germline, CDR1 is SGHNT and CDR2 is YYREEE (reference sequence). The V end was cut by 4 bases, the J end by 10 bases, with 9 bases between. CDR3 region: CASSAGVQYF. CDR3 sequence (DNA): TGTGCCAGCAGCGCAGGGGTTCAGTACTTC.